Relative to its sample, the clone carrying this T cell receptor beta chain is medium-sized. The data derive from a study of spatial heterogeneity in lung cancer. Study-level information: Follow-up PBMC specimens underwent sequencing when available; their median timing was about two years after resection. For the average unique TCR and UMI combination, more than ten occurrences appeared in raw reads. Alpha-chain sequences were detected in numbers that were consistently lower than beta-chain sequences.

TCRdb analysed the 5' RACE reads with MiXCR anew, one entry per CDR3 protein. This repertoire shows around 1,500 distinct CDR3 sequences, about 18% found once; its top ten account for about 47%. Stated time point: blood at routine non-recurrence follow-up after resection. Unsorted samples of tumor, nontumor lung or frozen PBMC had their whole RNA sequenced. The CDR3 sequence is 16 residues long. The ends were cut back, 3 bases at V and 2 bases at J, with 16 bases in the middle. The germline V gene encodes CDR1 SEHNR and CDR2 FQNEAQ (reference sequence). The gene calls are TRBV7-9 and TRBJ2-5; a weak D match, TRBD2 (7 bases). The sample was PBMCs, taken at follow-up. The receptor's source is a male donor with early-stage non-small cell lung cancer. The CDR3 nucleotides are TGTGCCAGCAGCTTTCGACGGGGGGCGCGGCAAGAGACCCAGTACTTC. Protein sequence: CASSFRRGARQETQYF. The full variable domain, with the rest looked up from reference TRBV7-9 and TRBJ2-5, is DTGVSQNPRHKITKRGQNVTFRCDPISEHNRLYWYRQTLGQGPEFLTYFQNEAQLEKSRLLSDRFSAERPKGSFSTLEIQRTEQGDSAMYLCASSFRRGARQETQYFGPGTRLLVL.